This T cell receptor (beta chain) was found in a study of blood T cell repertoires in COVID-19. Germline-derived CDR1 and CDR2 are SGHNT and YYREEE (reference sequence). V was trimmed by 4 bases and J by 8 bases, leaving 16 bases between them. CDR3 size: 14 residues. Generated by immunoSEQ multiplex PCR, the TCRdb table keeps only in-frame clones and is missing some. The table lists around 99,000 clones, roughly 84% of them singletons. V gene TRBV5-4 combines with J gene TRBJ1-3, with a possible D match to TRBD1 (5 bases). This clonotype was obtained from a woman aged 45-65 years with acute or convalescent COVID-19. Sequences were obtained from peripheral blood. The CDR3 reads CASSDGARGDTIYF. DNA of the CDR3: TGTGCCAGCAGCGACGGGGCCCGGGGGGACACCATATATTTT.